Listed here are 6 T cell receptor beta chains from one sample, sequenced in a study of blood T cell repertoires in COVID-19. TCRdb's table, derived via immunoSEQ multiplex PCR, lists solely in-frame clones and lacks some. The data hold 190,000 or so clones, with roughly 86% observed a single time. Sequencing used peripheral blood. The receptors were sampled from a middle-aged man with active or convalescent COVID-19.

This chain uses TRBV7-8 with TRBJ1-5; D is possibly TRBD1 (5 bases). The germline V and J ends were trimmed by 5 bases and 4 bases, with 15 bases remaining between them. Per the germline V gene, CDR1 is SGHVS and CDR2 is FQNEAQ. This CDR3 has 15 amino acids. CDR3 protein: CASSEGARPNQPQHF. The CDR3 bases are TGTGCCAGCAGCGAAGGGGCCAGGCCAAATCAGCCCCAGCATTTT.

This rearrangement joins TRBV5-8 to TRBJ2-3, with unresolved D. The CDR3 is 14 amino acids. The germline CDR1 and CDR2 sequences are SGHTS and YDEGEE. V lost 4 bases to trimming and J lost 6 bases, with 15 bases between them. The CDR3 DNA is TGTGCCAGCAGCCGCCAGCTAGGTTACGATACGCAGTATTTT. The encoded protein is CASSRQLGYDTQYF.

This sequence joins TRBV4-2 and TRBJ1-5, with D unresolved. This CDR3 comprises 16 residues. The germline V gene has CDR1 LGHNA and CDR2 YNFKEQ. Trimming left V 1 base short and J 0 bases short, with 10 bases between. CDR3 nucleotides: TGTGCCAGCAGCCAAGTGAACCAACTTAGCAATCAGCCCCAGCATTTT. Protein sequence: CASSQVNQLSNQPQHF.

This chain uses TRBV18 with TRBJ1-2; weak D call: TRBD1 (6 bases). The CDR3 sequence is 17 residues long. The germline CDR1 and CDR2 sequences are KGHSH and LQKENI. Trimming removed 1 base from V and 0 bases from J, with 15 bases in between. The CDR3 DNA reads TGTGCCAGCTCACCACTCGCAGGGGCCTTGGCTAACTATGGCTACACCTTC. Encoded protein: CASSPLAGALANYGYTF.

The sample holds one count of this clone. The genes are TRBV6-2 or TRBV6-3 and TRBJ2-5, with D possibly being TRBD2 (6 bases). Trimming cost V 6 bases and J 5 bases, with 19 bases left between them. Germline values: CDR1 MNHEY, CDR2 SVGEGT. CDR3 length: 15 residues. The DNA for the CDR3 is TGTGCCAGCAGCACCATGATCAGGGACTTCGAGACCCAGTACTTC. As protein: CASSTMIRDFETQYF.

V and J are TRBV30 and TRBJ2-3; possibly TRBD1 for D (6 bases). Trimming left V 4 bases short and J 2 bases short, with 10 bases between. This CDR3 contains 13 residues. CDR1 and CDR2 (germline): GTSNPN, SVGIG (reference sequence). The CDR3 protein is CAWMGHFTDTQYF. Written as DNA, the CDR3 is TGTGCCTGGATGGGACACTTCACAGATACGCAGTATTTT.